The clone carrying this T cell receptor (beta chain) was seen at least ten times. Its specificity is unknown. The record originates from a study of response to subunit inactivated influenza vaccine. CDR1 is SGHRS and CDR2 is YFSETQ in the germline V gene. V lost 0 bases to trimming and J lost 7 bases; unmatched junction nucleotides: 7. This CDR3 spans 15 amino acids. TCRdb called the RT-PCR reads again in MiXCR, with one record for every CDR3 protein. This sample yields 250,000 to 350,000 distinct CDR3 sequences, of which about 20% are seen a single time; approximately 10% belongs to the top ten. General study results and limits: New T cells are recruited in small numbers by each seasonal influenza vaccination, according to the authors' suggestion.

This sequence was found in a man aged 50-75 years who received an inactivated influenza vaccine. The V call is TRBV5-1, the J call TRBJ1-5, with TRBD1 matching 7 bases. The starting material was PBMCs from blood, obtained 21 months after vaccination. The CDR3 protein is CASSLEGGVGQPQHF. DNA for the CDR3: TGCGCCAGCAGCTTGGAAGGGGGCGTGGGACAGCCCCAGCATTTT.